Listed here are 32 T cell receptor beta chains from one sample, sequenced in a study of neurological immune-mediated disorders. Using its own MiXCR run on the 5' RACE reads, TCRdb lists one record per CDR3 protein. The table records tens of thousands of distinct CDR3 sequences, approximately 15% of them present only once. Time point: longitudinal time-point 1 (baseline). Sequencing was done on a sample of PBMCs. These receptors were collected from a female donor with HTLV-1-associated myelopathy (HAM/TSP).

About this clonotype itself: A much larger clone sits a single nucleotide away, making a read error possible. The chain carries TRBV7-9 and TRBJ1-1; D gene uncertain. This CDR3 has 13 residues. V dropped 2 bases and J dropped 4 bases, with 8 bases sitting between them. Germline lookup yields CDR1 SEHNR and CDR2 FQNEAQ (reference sequence). The chain's CDR3 is CASSLSGITEAFF. The CDR3 DNA reads TGTGCCAGCAGCTTATCGGGGATCACTGAAGCTTTCTTT. Full variable domain (remainder filled in from reference TRBV7-9 and TRBJ1-1): DTGVSQNPRHKITKRGQNVTFRCDPISEHNRLYWYRQTLGQGPEFLTYFQNEAQLEKSRLLSDRFSAERPKGSFSTLEIQRTEQGDSAMYLCASSLSGITEAFFGQGTRLTVV.

This clonotype came up many times. The rearrangement joins TRBV20-1 to TRBJ2-1; 13 nucleotides line up with TRBD2. After removal of 4 bases from V and 6 bases from J, the junction contained 12 bases not matched to a gene. CDR1 is DFQATT and CDR2 is SNEGSKA in the germline V gene (reference sequence). The CDR3 runs 17 residues. As DNA, the CDR3 is TGCAGTGCTACCGGGACTAGCGGGGCGCCTGGGCTCAATGAGCAGTTCTTC. This translates into CSATGTSGAPGLNEQFF.

In its sample, this clonotype was seen many times. This chain uses TRBV18 with TRBJ2-3; no definite D call. Trimming pared 0 bases from V and 6 bases from J, leaving 10 bases between. CDR1 is KGHSH, CDR2 LQKENI, per germline. The CDR3 consists of 14 residues. The CDR3 DNA is TGTGCCAGCTCACCACCGTCTGTTCAGGATACGCAGTATTTT. This sequence encodes CASSPPSVQDTQYF.

This clonotype was detected many times. The V gene is TRBV12-3 or TRBV12-4, the J gene TRBJ1-1; D not resolved. This CDR3 spans 18 amino acids. Trimming removed 2 bases from V and 7 bases from J, with 26 bases in between. CDR3 sequence: CASSLKETGWALNVEAFF. The CDR3 bases are TGTGCCAGCAGTTTAAAAGAAACGGGGTGGGCCTTGAACGTTGAAGCTTTCTTT.

This clonotype was detected only a few times. The rearrangement joins TRBV5-1 to TRBJ2-5; 7 bases agree with TRBD1. CDR3 length: 15 residues. V was clipped by 3 bases and J by 0 bases; unmatched bases: 5. CDR1 and CDR2 (germline): SGHRS, YFSETQ. The CDR3 protein is CASSWADRDQETQYF. In DNA form, the CDR3 reads TGCGCCAGCAGCTGGGCCGACAGGGACCAAGAGACCCAGTACTTC.

The table lists this clonotype with many counts. CDR3: CASSLGGAETQYF. The CDR3 DNA sequence: TGTGCCAGCAGCTTGGGAGGGGCAGAGACCCAGTACTTC. The chain has TRBV12-3 or TRBV12-4 and TRBJ2-5; the match to TRBD2 covers 7 bases. Unmatched junction bases numbered 5, after V lost 6 bases and J lost 4 bases. CDR3 length: 13 amino acids.

There are many counts of this clonotype. V usage is TRBV20-1 and J usage is TRBJ1-1; TRBD1 matches 7 bases. The CDR3 totals 12 residues. Germline V lookup: CDR1 DFQATT, CDR2 SNEGSKA (reference sequence). V lost 6 bases, J lost 5 bases, and 6 bases stayed unmatched. CDR3 nucleotides: TGCAGTGCAACCGACAGGGTAACTGAAGCTTTCTTT. Encoded protein: CSATDRVTEAFF.

This clonotype appeared many times. J is TRBJ2-5 and V is TRBV20-1, with 9 nucleotides matching TRBD2. The germline CDR1 and CDR2 sequences are DFQATT and SNEGSKA (reference sequence). This CDR3 comprises 14 residues. The V gene end was trimmed by 1 base and the J gene end by 4 bases; junction bases not matched to a gene: 4. CDR3 loop: CSARGGGASETQYF. The DNA of the CDR3 is TGCAGTGCTAGAGGCGGGGGGGCCTCAGAGACCCAGTACTTC.

The chain uses TRBV15 and TRBJ1-6, with D possibly matching TRBD1 (6 bases). Trimming removed 5 bases at V and 6 bases at J, with 14 bases between. The CDR3 sequence is 15 residues long. The germline V gene has CDR1 LNHNV and CDR2 YYDKDF (reference sequence). The CDR3 DNA follows: TGTGCCACCAGCGGGGACAAAGGGGTTAATTCACCCCTCCACTTT. Translating it yields CATSGDKGVNSPLHF.

This clonotype was observed many times. This chain links TRBV6-5 with TRBJ2-5; TRBD2 aligns across 12 bases. The CDR3 has 16 amino acids. J lost 5 bases, V lost 1 base, and 5 bases had no gene match. CDR1 MNHEY and CDR2 SVGAGI come from the germline V gene. The CDR3 DNA sequence: TGTGCCAGCAGTTACTGGCTAGCGGGGGGGTTGGAGACCCAGTACTTC. It specifies CASSYWLAGGLETQYF.

This clonotype was observed at least ten times. V usage is TRBV5-1 and J usage is TRBJ1-1, with D perhaps matching TRBD1 (5 bases). Trimming shortened V by 3 bases and J by 5 bases, and 23 bases separated the two germline ends. Germline lookup yields CDR1 SGHRS and CDR2 YFSETQ. CDR3 length: 17 amino acids. The CDR3 loop is CASSSNLIGVAATEAFF. The CDR3 DNA sequence: TGCGCCAGCAGCTCAAACCTCATAGGGGTTGCGGCGACTGAAGCTTTCTTT.

This clonotype was picked up many times. This rearrangement joins TRBV10-3 to TRBJ1-2; D ambiguous. CDR3 size: 14 residues. The V end was cut by 9 bases, the J end by 0 bases, with 14 bases between. Germline V gene lookup returns CDR1 ENHRY and CDR2 SYGVKD. CDR3 region: CAIQLSGTNYGYTF. In DNA form, the CDR3 reads TGTGCCATTCAATTATCCGGGACTAACTATGGCTACACCTTC.

This clonotype appeared many times. The CDR3 sequence is CASSLGQVYYGYTF. CDR3 nucleotides: TGCGCCAGCAGCTTAGGACAGGTCTACTATGGCTACACCTTC. The chain has TRBV5-1 and TRBJ1-2, with TRBD1 identical over 7 bases. V shed 2 bases and J 3 bases; nucleotides not matched to a gene: 4. The CDR3 runs to 14 residues. In germline, CDR1 is SGHRS, CDR2 YFSETQ.

This clonotype was detected many times. The chain couples TRBV6-5 to TRBJ1-1; unclear D gene. Germline-derived CDR1 and CDR2 are MNHEY and SVGAGI. The CDR3 has 13 amino acids. V was shortened by 2 bases and J by 4 bases, with 8 bases between the two germline ends. CDR3 sequence (DNA): TGTGCCAGCAGTTACGAAGGATTCACTGAAGCTTTCTTT. Its protein product is CASSYEGFTEAFF.

This clonotype came up many times. The genes are TRBV7-9 and TRBJ2-1; D gene uncertain. Germline V CDR1 and CDR2: SEHNR, FQNEAQ (reference sequence). Trimming removed 1 base from V and 10 bases from J, with 8 bases in between. CDR3 size: 12 residues. This CDR3 is CASSLGSSEQFF. The CDR3 coding sequence is TGTGCCAGCAGCTTAGGGTCGTCAGAGCAGTTCTTC. Supplemented by reference TRBV7-9 and TRBJ2-1, the full variable domain reads DTGVSQNPRHKITKRGQNVTFRCDPISEHNRLYWYRQTLGQGPEFLTYFQNEAQLEKSRLLSDRFSAERPKGSFSTLEIQRTEQGDSAMYLCASSLGSSEQFFGPGTRLTVL.

The rearrangement links TRBV3-1 to TRBJ1-1; no definite D call. Deletions cut 8 bases from V and 1 base from J, with 8 bases between. The CDR3 has 12 amino acids. The V gene's germline CDR1 is LGHDT and CDR2 YNNKEL (reference sequence). The CDR3 nucleotides read TGTGCCAGCCCACTTAAGAACACTGAAGCTTTCTTT. It translates to CASPLKNTEAFF. Supplemented by reference TRBV3-1 and TRBJ1-1, the full variable domain reads DTAVSQTPKYLVTQMGNDKSIKCEQNLGHDTMYWYKQDSKKFLKIMFSYNNKELIINETVPNRFSPKSPDKAHLNLHINSLELGDSAVYFCASPLKNTEAFFGQGTRLTVV.

This clonotype has at least ten counts. The chain has TRBV5-1 and TRBJ2-1; 10 nucleotides agree with TRBD1. Unmatched junction bases numbered 4, after V lost 4 bases and J lost 6 bases. CDR1 and CDR2 (germline): SGHRS, YFSETQ. The CDR3 runs to 14 residues. The CDR3 spells CASSRDRGGNEQFF. Written as DNA, the CDR3 is TGCGCCAGCAGCCGGGACAGGGGTGGCAATGAGCAGTTCTTC.

The chain uses TRBV24-1 and TRBJ1-2; D not resolved. From germline, CDR1 is KGHDR and CDR2 SFDVKD. The CDR3 spans 14 residues. The V end lost 0 bases, the J end lost 2 bases, and 6 bases lay between the germline ends. CDR3 DNA sequence: TGTGCCACCAGTGATTTGAACACAAACTATGGCTACACCTTC. This encodes CATSDLNTNYGYTF.

Ten or more counts support this clonotype. The rearrangement joins TRBV7-2 to TRBJ2-7; no clear D gene. Trimming shortened V by 0 bases and J by 0 bases, and 3 bases separated the two germline ends. There are 13 residues in the CDR3. Germline values: CDR1 SGHTA, CDR2 FQGNSA. CDR3: CASSLAGSYEQYF. CDR3 bases: TGTGCCAGCAGCTTAGCAGGCTCCTACGAGCAGTACTTC.

This chain uses TRBV6-2 or TRBV6-3 with TRBJ2-1, with 10 bases lining up with TRBD1. From germline, CDR1 is MNHEY and CDR2 SVGEGT. This CDR3 spans 15 amino acids. J gave up 2 bases and V 6 bases, and 4 bases lay outside the gene matches. CDR3 DNA sequence: TGTGCCAGCAGGGCGGGACAGGGGCCCTACAATGAGCAGTTCTTC. This translates into CASRAGQGPYNEQFF.

This clonotype was observed many times. The genes are TRBV6-6 and TRBJ2-3; maybe TRBD2 (7 bases). In germline, CDR1 is MNHNY, CDR2 SVGAGI (reference sequence). CDR3 size: 15 residues. With 6 bases removed from V and 2 bases from J, the gap between germline ends came to 15 bases. CDR3 protein: CASRLGRGHTDTQYF. The CDR3 DNA reads as TGTGCCAGCAGGCTGGGGAGGGGACACACAGATACGCAGTATTTT.

At least ten counts were recorded for this clonotype. The chain links TRBV5-1 to TRBJ2-2, with D possibly matching TRBD1 (5 bases). Germline V CDR1 and CDR2: SGHRS, YFSETQ. The CDR3 is 13 amino acids. V gave up 8 bases and J gave up 7 bases, with 15 bases separating them. CDR3 DNA: TGCGCCAGTAAAGAAAAGGGGCACGGGGAGCTGTTTTTT. Translation gives CASKEKGHGELFF.

This clonotype has ten or more counts. The chain joins TRBV29-1 to TRBJ2-7, with D possibly matching TRBD2 (6 bases). Between the trimmed V and J ends, which lost 4 bases and 9 bases, there was a span of 16 bases. CDR3 length equals 12 residues. CDR1 and CDR2 (germline): SQVTM, ANQGSEA. The CDR3 coding sequence is TGCAGCGTTGTCGGACTACCCGAGGGGCAGTACTTC. It translates to CSVVGLPEGQYF.

At least ten counts were recorded for this clonotype. This rearrangement joins TRBV5-1 to TRBJ2-3; D is possibly TRBD2 (5 bases). The germline V gene encodes CDR1 SGHRS and CDR2 YFSETQ. CDR3 size: 15 residues. Trimming removed 6 bases at V and 2 bases at J, with 16 bases between. This CDR3 reads CASTDKPSFTDTQYF. In DNA form, the CDR3 reads TGCGCCAGCACCGATAAACCTAGCTTCACAGATACGCAGTATTTT.

The genes are TRBV12-3 or TRBV12-4 and TRBJ2-7; D call uncertain. The CDR3 runs to 12 residues. V was shortened by 6 bases and J by 3 bases, with 9 bases between the two germline ends. The CDR3 sequence is CASSNFGYEQYF. The CDR3 nucleotides read TGTGCCAGCAGCAATTTCGGCTACGAGCAGTACTTC.

As for this clonotype: A much more abundant neighbour one base away suggests this may be a read error. The chain has TRBV7-2 and TRBJ2-1, with D perhaps TRBD1 (6 bases). Germline CDR1 is SGHTA and CDR2 is FQGNSA. The length of the CDR3 is 15 residues. V lost 7 bases and J lost 2, with 15 bases in between. This CDR3 reads CASTLRTDTYNEQFF. The CDR3 DNA reads TGTGCCAGCACCTTGCGGACAGATACCTACAATGAGCAGTTCTTC.

The V call is TRBV2, the J call TRBJ2-7; tentative D call: TRBD1 (5 bases). CDR3 size: 14 residues. Germline CDR1 reads SNHLY; CDR2 reads FYNNEI. V shed 8 bases and J shed 3 bases, with 17 bases lying between them. The CDR3 DNA is TGTGCCAGCGCCTCTCAGGGCCAAGGCTACGAGCAGTACTTC. Protein: CASASQGQGYEQYF.

V is TRBV20-1 and J is TRBJ1-1; TRBD1 matches 7 bases. This CDR3 contains 13 residues. Trimming removed 3 bases from V and 2 bases from J; junction bases left unmatched: 3. CDR1 and CDR2 (germline): DFQATT, SNEGSKA (reference sequence). CDR3 protein: CSASWDSNTEAFF. The CDR3 coding sequence is TGCAGTGCTAGTTGGGACAGCAACACTGAAGCTTTCTTT.

This clonotype occurred many times. The rearrangement links TRBV9 to TRBJ2-3, with D possibly matching TRBD2 (7 bases). The length of the CDR3 is 16 residues. CDR1 and CDR2 (germline): SGDLS, YYNGEE. The V gene lost 2 bases and the J gene lost 4 bases, with 17 bases spanning the gap. Written as DNA, the CDR3 is TGTGCCAGCAGCGTCCTAGCGGCGGGGGCCTCAGATACGCAGTATTTT. Amino acids: CASSVLAAGASDTQYF.

This clonotype was seen many times. This chain links TRBV5-1 with TRBJ2-1, with 7 bases that match TRBD2. This CDR3 has 15 residues. Germline loops: CDR1 SGHRS, CDR2 YFSETQ. V shed 6 bases and J 4 bases; nucleotides not matched to a gene: 10. The DNA for the CDR3 is TGCGCCAGCAAGAACGGGGGGTCTCATTACAATGAGCAGTTCTTC. Translating gives CASKNGGSHYNEQFF.

This clonotype was observed a handful of times. The CDR3 protein is CASSPLTSGGAGTDTQYF. The CDR3 DNA is TGCGCCAGCAGCCCACTGACTAGCGGGGGGGCCGGCACAGATACGCAGTATTTT. The genes are TRBV5-1 and TRBJ2-3, with 14 bases fitting TRBD2. The CDR3 sequence is 18 residues long. V lost 4 bases to trimming and J lost 1 base; unmatched junction nucleotides: 8. The germline V gene has CDR1 SGHRS and CDR2 YFSETQ.

This clonotype was detected ten times or more. DNA for the CDR3: TGTGCCAGCAGATCGGCCGGGAGAGCAGATACGCAGTATTTT. The encoded protein is CASRSAGRADTQYF. The chain has TRBV6-6 and TRBJ2-3; D might be TRBD2 (6 bases). This CDR3 contains 14 residues. Germline CDR1 MNHNY, CDR2 SVGAGI (reference sequence). V was clipped by 6 bases and J by 4 bases, with 14 bases between them.